Each of the 22 T cell receptor beta chains below was sequenced from the same sample in a study of control samples from healthy donors and cancer patients. Assay: immunoSEQ multiplex PCR; the TCRdb copy retains only in-frame clones and omits some. The sample carries 100,000 to 150,000 clones, approximately 87% recorded once. The sample comprised blood. These TCRs come from a man under 40 in good health.

The chain recombines TRBV3-1 (or the pseudogene TRBV3-2) with TRBJ1-2; D gene ambiguous. The germline V and J ends were trimmed by 0 bases and 2 bases, with 7 bases remaining between them. There are 14 residues in the CDR3. Per germline, CDR1 LGHDT and CDR2 YNNKEL (reference sequence). The CDR3 DNA is TGTGCCAGCAGCCAAGACATGGTGAACTATGGCTACACCTTC. It encodes CASSQDMVNYGYTF.

The chain recombines TRBV2 with TRBJ2-6; a weak D match, TRBD1 (6 bases). The germline V gene has CDR1 SNHLY and CDR2 FYNNEI. CDR3 length equals 15 residues. Trimming removed 6 bases at V and 2 bases at J, with 11 bases between. The CDR3 region is CASRTGTTGANVLTF. Written as DNA, the CDR3 is TGTGCCAGCAGAACCGGGACAACTGGGGCCAACGTCCTGACTTTC.

V usage is TRBV5-1 and J usage is TRBJ2-4; 9 nucleotides agree with TRBD1. The CDR3 consists of 16 residues. CDR1 and CDR2 (germline): SGHRS, YFSETQ. J lost 7 bases, V lost 0 bases, and 8 bases had no gene match. The CDR3 sequence is CASSLGLGQGSNIQYF. The DNA for the CDR3 is TGCGCCAGCAGCTTGGGGCTGGGACAGGGTTCGAACATTCAGTACTTC.

This clone has just one count. V and J are TRBV4-1 and TRBJ1-5, with 9 nucleotides matching TRBD1. With 4 bases clipped from V and 4 bases from J, the junction kept 8 bases outside the gene matches. Germline CDR1 and CDR2: MGHRA and YSYEKL. This CDR3 is built from 16 residues. The CDR3 DNA is TGCGCCAGCAGCCTTTCCGGACAGGGGTTAAATCAGCCCCAGCATTTT. It encodes CASSLSGQGLNQPQHF.

The V gene is TRBV12-3 or TRBV12-4, the J gene TRBJ1-4; D is unresolved. The CDR3 sequence is 13 residues long. V shed 8 bases and J shed 8 bases, with 15 bases lying between them. CDR3 in DNA: TGTGCCAGCGTCAGGACCCCGGAGGAAAAACTGTTTTTT. Protein sequence: CASVRTPEEKLFF.

This chain uses TRBV5-1 with TRBJ2-5; TRBD1 matches 8 bases. V was clipped by 2 bases and J by 2 bases; unmatched bases: 5. CDR3 length: 15 amino acids. The germline V gene encodes CDR1 SGHRS and CDR2 YFSETQ. CDR3 amino acids: CASSFPGGGQETQYF. In DNA, the CDR3 is TGCGCCAGCAGCTTCCCAGGGGGCGGACAAGAGACCCAGTACTTC.

The chain has TRBV3-1 (or the pseudogene TRBV3-2) and TRBJ1-5, with TRBD1 as a possible D gene (5 bases). Germline lookup yields CDR1 LGHDT and CDR2 YNNKEL (reference sequence). This CDR3 is built from 15 residues. Trimming cost V 1 base and J 4 bases, with 11 bases left between them. CDR3 region: CASSQAGQGNQPQHF. The DNA for the CDR3 is TGTGCCAGCAGCCAAGCGGGGCAGGGAAATCAGCCCCAGCATTTT.

This chain uses TRBV6-5 with TRBJ1-1, with D possibly being TRBD1 (5 bases). The ends were cut back, 11 bases at V and 3 bases at J, with 19 bases in the middle. CDR1 is MNHEY, CDR2 SVGAGI, per germline. This CDR3 spans 14 amino acids. CDR3 sequence reads: CAVSGERGDTEAFF. CDR3 bases: TGTGCCGTCAGCGGCGAACGGGGGGACACTGAAGCTTTCTTT.

The rearrangement uses TRBV30 and TRBJ2-1; D is unresolved. Germline lookup yields CDR1 GTSNPN and CDR2 SVGIG (reference sequence). This CDR3 region has 13 residues. The V end was cut by 0 bases, the J end by 10 bases, with 13 bases between. The CDR3 DNA is TGTGCCTGGAGTGTACAGTCGGACCGGGAGCAGTTCTTC. This gives the protein CAWSVQSDREQFF.

This chain connects TRBV18 to TRBJ2-6; no definite D call. Looked up from germline, CDR1 is KGHSH and CDR2 is LQKENI. The CDR3 runs 14 residues. V lost 0 bases and J 4 bases, leaving 4 bases between the germline ends. Here the CDR3 reads CASSPPAGANVLTF. CDR3 in DNA: TGTGCCAGCTCACCACCGGCCGGGGCCAACGTCCTGACTTTC.

A note on this clone: The same CDR3 also results from other DNA sequences found in this sample. The DNA of the CDR3 is TGTGCCAGCAGTTACTCCTCCGGGACAGGAGACTCTGGGGCCAACGTCCTGACTTTC. Translation: CASSYSSGTGDSGANVLTF. The chain couples TRBV6-2 or TRBV6-3 to TRBJ2-6; 8 nucleotides line up with TRBD1. Losses at the gene ends were 0 bases for V and 0 bases for J; bases not matched to a gene: 7. This CDR3 is built from 19 residues. Germline V gene sequence: CDR1 MNHEY, CDR2 SVGEGT.

The chain links TRBV7-2 to TRBJ1-5; D may be TRBD1 (6 bases). The germline V gene encodes CDR1 SGHTA and CDR2 FQGNSA. The CDR3 totals 14 residues. V was trimmed by 6 bases and J by 3 bases, leaving 12 bases between them. DNA of the CDR3: TGTGCCAGCAGGCCGACAGGACTCAATCAGCCCCAGCATTTT. It encodes CASRPTGLNQPQHF. Full variable domain (outside the CDR3, taken from reference TRBV7-2 and TRBJ1-5): GAGVSQSPSNKVTEKGKDVELRCDPISGHTALYWYRQSLGQGLEFLIYFQGNSAPDKSGLPSDRFSAERTGGSVSTLTIQRTQQEDSAVYLCASRPTGLNQPQHFGDGTRLSIL.

The rearrangement links TRBV27 to TRBJ2-2; D is undetermined. The germline CDR1 and CDR2 sequences are MNHEY and SMNVEV (reference sequence). This CDR3 contains 17 residues. Trimming stripped 3 bases from V and 6 bases from J, with 20 bases between. CDR3 sequence (DNA): TGTGCCAGCAGTTTTGGGCCCACATGGGATCTGGCCGGGGAGCTGTTTTTT. It specifies CASSFGPTWDLAGELFF.

The chain is built from TRBV9 and TRBJ1-1; maybe TRBD1 (5 bases). The ends were cut back, 3 bases at V and 1 base at J, with 16 bases in the middle. CDR3 length: 16 amino acids. Germline CDR1 reads SGDLS; CDR2 reads YYNGEE. CDR3 sequence reads: CASSDPAGTGNTEAFF. For the CDR3, the DNA is TGTGCCAGCAGCGACCCCGCCGGGACGGGGAACACTGAAGCTTTCTTT.

This clone has just one count. The V call is TRBV10-1, the J call TRBJ1-2; the D gene is possibly TRBD1 (6 bases). Germline assignment: CDR1 WNHNN and CDR2 SYGVQD (reference sequence). The ends were cut back, 6 bases at V and 3 bases at J, with 8 bases in the middle. The CDR3 is 12 residues long. CDR3 nucleotide sequence: TGCGCCAGCAGCCCAGGGGACTATGGCTACACCTTC. Amino acids: CASSPGDYGYTF.

This sequence joins TRBV7-9 and TRBJ1-6; no firm D call. The CDR3 is 12 amino acids. Deletions cut 0 bases from V and 8 bases from J, with 2 bases between. CDR1 SEHNR and CDR2 FQNEAQ come from the germline V gene (reference sequence). CDR3 sequence reads: CASSLAHSPLHF. CDR3 DNA: TGTGCCAGCAGCTTAGCGCATTCACCCCTCCACTTT.

A single count supports this clone. The chain's CDR3 is CASSYGQGARSYEQYF. The DNA for the CDR3 is TGTGCCAGCAGTTACGGCCAGGGGGCCCGTTCCTACGAGCAGTACTTC. J is TRBJ2-7 and V is TRBV6-2 or TRBV6-3, with TRBD1 matching 8 bases. CDR3 length equals 16 residues. Germline CDR1 reads MNHEY; CDR2 reads SVGEGT. The V gene end was trimmed by 2 bases and the J gene end by 1 base; junction bases not matched to a gene: 7.

The V gene is TRBV6-1, the J gene TRBJ2-5; D perhaps matches TRBD1 (6 bases). There are 13 residues in the CDR3. Germline-derived CDR1 and CDR2 are MNHNS and SASEGT. The V and J ends lost 0 bases and 4 bases respectively, with 6 bases between them. The CDR3: CASSEARGETQYF. CDR3 nucleotide sequence: TGTGCCAGCAGTGAAGCCAGGGGAGAGACCCAGTACTTC.

This clone was recorded a few times. The gene calls are TRBV3-1 (or the pseudogene TRBV3-2) and TRBJ1-1, with D perhaps matching TRBD1 (5 bases). In germline, CDR1 is LGHDT, CDR2 YNNKEL (reference sequence). This CDR3 region has 14 residues. Trimming removed 4 bases from V and 8 bases from J, with 17 bases in between. Here the CDR3 reads CASSPGRATAEAFF. The CDR3 DNA follows: TGTGCCAGCAGCCCCGGACGGGCGACAGCCGAAGCTTTCTTT.

This chain joins TRBV30 and TRBJ1-2; no reliable D call. There are 16 residues in the CDR3. The V gene's germline CDR1 is GTSNPN and CDR2 SVGIG (reference sequence). Trimming removed 5 bases at V and 4 bases at J, with 23 bases between. CDR3 loop: CAWRGPSREGGYGYTF. The CDR3 bases are TGTGCCTGGCGCGGTCCGTCAAGGGAAGGAGGCTATGGCTACACCTTC.

About this clone: This sample also contains other DNA sequences that code for the same CDR3. This chain joins TRBV30 and TRBJ1-1; D is uncertain. Germline CDR1 GTSNPN, CDR2 SVGIG (reference sequence). With 0 bases removed from V and 5 bases from J, the gap between germline ends came to 10 bases. This CDR3 region has 13 residues. CDR3 nucleotide sequence: TGTGCCTGGAGTGTAAAAGGAGGGACTGAAGCTTTCTTT. Protein product: CAWSVKGGTEAFF.

This chain uses TRBV2 with TRBJ1-5, with D possibly matching TRBD1 (5 bases). Germline assignment: CDR1 SNHLY and CDR2 FYNNEI. V dropped 10 bases and J dropped 5 bases, with 12 bases sitting between them. The CDR3 is 12 residues long. As DNA, the CDR3 is TGTGCCACGGGGGAAGACCATCAGCCCCAGCATTTT. It is translated as CATGEDHQPQHF.